A selection of T cell receptor beta chains follows, all from one sample in a study of blood T cell repertoires in COVID-19. Some clones are missing from TCRdb's copy, which holds only in-frame ones; the method was immunoSEQ multiplex PCR. Among 200,000 to 300,000 clones listed, just over 85% were seen once. Sequencing was performed on peripheral blood. These receptors all come from a man older than 75 with acute or convalescent COVID-19. Each CDR3 is given with its conserved first and last residue. A D gene is named only where the DNA matches it firmly. Some rows have no size entry. The others give once, few or many, or a class for an expanded clone.

TRBJ2-2 | TRBD1 | TRBV3-1/TRBV3-2 | few | TGTGCCAGCAGCCAAGATTTGACAGGGGTTGGCACCGGGGAGCTGTTTTTT | CASSQDLTGVGTGELFF
TRBJ2-4 | - | TRBV6-2/TRBV6-3 | - | TGTGCCAGCAGTCCACAGGGAGCCAAAAACATTCAGTACTTC | CASSPQGAKNIQYF
TRBJ2-7 | TRBD1 | TRBV28 | - | TGTGCCAGCAGCTACACAGGGGGGTCCTACCTCTACGAGCAGTACTTC | CASSYTGGSYLYEQYF
TRBJ2-1 | TRBD1 | TRBV6-5 | - | TGTGCCAGCAGTCGGACAGGGGGCTCCTACAATGAGCAGTTCTTC | CASSRTGGSYNEQFF
TRBJ2-1 | TRBD1 | TRBV9 | - | TGTGCCAGCAGCCCTCCGGGACAGGGGTACAATGAGCAGTTCTTC | CASSPPGQGYNEQFF
TRBJ1-6 | TRBD1 | TRBV7-9 | - | TGTGCCAGCAGCGCTCAGGGGGCGCGAAGGAATTCACCCCTCCACTTT | CASSAQGARRNSPLHF
TRBJ1-2 | TRBD1 | TRBV4-3 | once | TGCGCCAGCAGCCAGGAAGGGACAGGGATCCGGTATGGCTACACCTTC | CASSQEGTGIRYGYTF
TRBJ2-2 | TRBD2 | TRBV2 | - | TGTGCCAGCATTCTACCGGGGAGGGGAGCCGGGGAGCTGTTTTTT | CASILPGRGAGELFF
TRBJ2-1 | TRBD2 | TRBV9 | - | TGTGCCAGCAGCGTAGATCTAGCGGGAGTGGGTGAGCAGTTCTTC | CASSVDLAGVGEQFF
TRBJ2-2 | TRBD2 | TRBV19 | - | TGTGCCAGTAGGGTGCCGGCGGGACTAGCGGAGAACACCGGGGAGCTGTTTTTT | CASRVPAGLAENTGELFF
TRBJ2-7 | - | TRBV19 | once | TGTGCCAGTAGTCGAGGACTCTCGAGCTCCTACGAGCAGTACTTC | CASSRGLSSSYEQYF
TRBJ1-2 | - | TRBV28 | - | TGTGCCAGTTTTTCAGGGGTTAACTATGGCTACACCTTC | CASFSGVNYGYTF
TRBJ1-1 | - | TRBV19 | - | TGTGCCAGTAGTGGCGGGATGAACACTGAAGCTTTCTTT | CASSGGMNTEAFF
TRBJ2-2 | - | TRBV5-1 | - | TGCGCCAGCAGCGTGGGTGTAGCTAAAAACACCGGGGAGCTGTTTTTT | CASSVGVAKNTGELFF
TRBJ2-1 | TRBD1 | TRBV24-1 | - | TGTGCCACCAGTGACCTAGGGACAGGGCGCAATGAGCAGTTCTTC | CATSDLGTGRNEQFF
TRBJ2-7 | TRBD1 | TRBV6-6 | - | TGTGCCAGCACCGCCTCCGGACAGGGCATCTACGAGCAGTACTTC | CASTASGQGIYEQYF
TRBJ2-1 | TRBD2 | TRBV14 | - | TGTGCCAGCAGCCAGGGTAGCGGGGGTCGATTCTTC | CASSQGSGGRFF
TRBJ1-2 | - | TRBV19 | - | TGTGCCAGTAGTATTACAGGAGGGTATGGCTACACCTTC | CASSITGGYGYTF
TRBJ1-1 | - | TRBV4-3 | - | TGCGCCAGCAGCCTCAACATGAACACTGAAGCTTTCTTT | CASSLNMNTEAFF
TRBJ1-4 | TRBD1 | TRBV5-1 | - | TGCGCCAGCAGCTTGGCAGGGGGTCTAAATGAAAAACTGTTTTTT | CASSLAGGLNEKLFF
TRBJ1-1 | - | TRBV7-2 | - | TGTGCCAGCCATAAAGCGCACGGAGACACTGAAGCTTTCTTT | CASHKAHGDTEAFF
TRBJ2-2 | TRBD2 | TRBV2 | few | TGTGCCAGCAGTGAAGAACAGCCTAGCGGTACCGGGGAGCTGTTTTTT | CASSEEQPSGTGELFF
TRBJ1-6 | - | TRBV27 | - | TGTGCCAGCAGGCAGACAGAGCGTAATTCACCCCTCCACTTT | CASRQTERNSPLHF
TRBJ2-3 | - | TRBV28 | - | TGTGCCAGCAGTTTATTAACTAGCTCAGATACGCAGTATTTT | CASSLLTSSDTQYF
TRBJ2-2 | - | TRBV9 | few | TGTGCCAGCAGCGTCGAGGGAGCGACGAACACCGGGGAGCTGTTTTTT | CASSVEGATNTGELFF
TRBJ1-5 | - | TRBV9 | - | TGTGCCAGCAGCGTAGCCGGGGAACAAAATCAGCCCCAGCATTTT | CASSVAGEQNQPQHF